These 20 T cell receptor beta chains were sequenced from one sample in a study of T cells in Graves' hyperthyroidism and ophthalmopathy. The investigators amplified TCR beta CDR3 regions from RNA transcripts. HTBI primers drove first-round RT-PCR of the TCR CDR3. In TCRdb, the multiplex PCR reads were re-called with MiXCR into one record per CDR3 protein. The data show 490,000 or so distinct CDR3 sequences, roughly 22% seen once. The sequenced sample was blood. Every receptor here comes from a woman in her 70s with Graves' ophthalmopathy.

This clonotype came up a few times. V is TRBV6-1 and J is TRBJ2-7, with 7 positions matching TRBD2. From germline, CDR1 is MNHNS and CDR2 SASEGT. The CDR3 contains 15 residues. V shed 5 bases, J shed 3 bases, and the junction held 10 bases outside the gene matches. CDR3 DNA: TGTGCCAGCAGTACAGGTCGGGGGGTAAACTACGAGCAGTACTTC. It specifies CASSTGRGVNYEQYF.

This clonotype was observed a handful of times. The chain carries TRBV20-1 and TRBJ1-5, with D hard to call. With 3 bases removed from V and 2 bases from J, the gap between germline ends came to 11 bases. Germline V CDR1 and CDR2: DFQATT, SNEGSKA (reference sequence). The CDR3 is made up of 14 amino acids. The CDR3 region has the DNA TGCAGTGCTAGGCTCCCGCAGGGCAATCAGCCCCAGCATTTT. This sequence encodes CSARLPQGNQPQHF.

CDR3 sequence reads: CASSQDHHRTGEKGTQYF. The CDR3 DNA reads as TGTGCCAGCAGCCAAGATCACCATAGGACAGGGGAGAAGGGGACCCAGTACTTC. This chain links TRBV3-1 with TRBJ2-5, with 9 bases lining up with TRBD1. Germline lookup yields CDR1 LGHDT and CDR2 YNNKEL (reference sequence). The CDR3 covers 18 residues. V shed 0 bases and J 7 bases; nucleotides not matched to a gene: 15.

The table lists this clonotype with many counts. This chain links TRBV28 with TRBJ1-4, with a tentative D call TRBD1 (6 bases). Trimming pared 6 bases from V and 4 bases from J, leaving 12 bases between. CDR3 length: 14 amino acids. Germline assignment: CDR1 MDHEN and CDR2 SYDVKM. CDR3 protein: CASRGTGINEKLFF. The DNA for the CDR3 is TGTGCCAGCAGGGGAACAGGGATTAATGAAAAACTGTTTTTT.

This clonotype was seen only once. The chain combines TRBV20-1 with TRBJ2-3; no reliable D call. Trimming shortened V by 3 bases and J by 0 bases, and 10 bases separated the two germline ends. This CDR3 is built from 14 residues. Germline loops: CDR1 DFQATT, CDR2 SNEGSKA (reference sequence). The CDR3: CSARTTTSTDTQYF. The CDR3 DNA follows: TGCAGTGCTAGGACCACTACTAGCACAGATACGCAGTATTTT.

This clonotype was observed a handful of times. CDR3 sequence: CASKGNPMNTEAFF. For the CDR3, the DNA is TGTGCCTCTAAAGGGAACCCGATGAACACTGAAGCTTTCTTT. The J gene is TRBJ1-1, the V gene TRBV19, with D hard to call. The CDR3 totals 14 residues. In germline, CDR1 is LNHDA, CDR2 SQIVND (reference sequence). Deletions cut 11 bases from V and 0 bases from J, with 16 bases between.

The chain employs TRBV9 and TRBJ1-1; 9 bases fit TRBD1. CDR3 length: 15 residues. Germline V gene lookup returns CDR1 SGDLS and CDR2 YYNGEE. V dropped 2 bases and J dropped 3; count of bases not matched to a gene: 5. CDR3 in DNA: TGTGCCAGCAGCGTCCGGGACAGGGCCCACACTGAAGCTTTCTTT. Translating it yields CASSVRDRAHTEAFF.

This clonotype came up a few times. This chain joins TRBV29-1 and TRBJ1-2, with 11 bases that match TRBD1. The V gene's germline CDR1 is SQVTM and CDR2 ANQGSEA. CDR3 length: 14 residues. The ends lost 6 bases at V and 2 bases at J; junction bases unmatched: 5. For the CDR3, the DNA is TGCAGCGTCGGACAGGGGGCTAAGAACTATGGCTACACCTTC. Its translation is CSVGQGAKNYGYTF. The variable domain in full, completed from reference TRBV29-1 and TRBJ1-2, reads SAVISQKPSRDICQRGTSLTIQCQVDSQVTMMFWYRQQPGQSLTLIATANQGSEATYESGFVIDKFPISRPNLTFSTLTVSNMSPEDSSIYLCSVGQGAKNYGYTFGSGTRLTVV.

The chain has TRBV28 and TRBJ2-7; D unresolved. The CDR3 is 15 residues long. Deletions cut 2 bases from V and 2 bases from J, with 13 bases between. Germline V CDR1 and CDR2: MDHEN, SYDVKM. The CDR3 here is CASSLPGSRTYEQYF. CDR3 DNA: TGTGCCAGCAGTTTACCTGGCTCGAGGACCTACGAGCAGTACTTC.

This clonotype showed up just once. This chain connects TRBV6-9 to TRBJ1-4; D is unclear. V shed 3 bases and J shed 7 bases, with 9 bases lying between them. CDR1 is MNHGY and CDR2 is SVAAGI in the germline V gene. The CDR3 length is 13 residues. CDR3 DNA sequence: TGTGCCAGCAGTTACGAGGCAGGTGAAAAACTGTTTTTT. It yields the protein CASSYEAGEKLFF.

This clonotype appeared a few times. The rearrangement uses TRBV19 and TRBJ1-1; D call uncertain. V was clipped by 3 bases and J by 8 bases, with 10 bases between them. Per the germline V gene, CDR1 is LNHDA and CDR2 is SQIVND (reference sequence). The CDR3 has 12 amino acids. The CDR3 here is CASSIRGGEAFF. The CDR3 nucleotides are TGTGCCAGTAGTATTCGAGGAGGCGAAGCTTTCTTT.

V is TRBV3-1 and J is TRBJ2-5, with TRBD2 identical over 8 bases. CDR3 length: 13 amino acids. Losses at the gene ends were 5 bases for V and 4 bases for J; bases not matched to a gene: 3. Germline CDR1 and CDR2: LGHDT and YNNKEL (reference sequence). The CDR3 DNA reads TGTGCCAGCAGCGCTACTAGCGGAGAGACCCAGTACTTC. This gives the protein CASSATSGETQYF.

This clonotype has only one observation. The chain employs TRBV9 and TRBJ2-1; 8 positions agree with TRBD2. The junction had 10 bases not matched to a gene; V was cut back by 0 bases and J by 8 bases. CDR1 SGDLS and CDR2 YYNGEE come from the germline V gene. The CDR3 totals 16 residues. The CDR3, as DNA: TGTGCCAGCAGCGTAGGACCGGGACTAGGACTTTATGAGCAGTTCTTC. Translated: CASSVGPGLGLYEQFF.

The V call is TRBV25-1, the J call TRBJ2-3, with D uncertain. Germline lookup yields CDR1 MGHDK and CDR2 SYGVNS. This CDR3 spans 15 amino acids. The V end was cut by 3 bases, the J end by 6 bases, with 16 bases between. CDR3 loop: CASSDGTLQLDTQYF. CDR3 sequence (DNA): TGTGCCAGCAGTGATGGAACCCTCCAACTGGATACGCAGTATTTT.

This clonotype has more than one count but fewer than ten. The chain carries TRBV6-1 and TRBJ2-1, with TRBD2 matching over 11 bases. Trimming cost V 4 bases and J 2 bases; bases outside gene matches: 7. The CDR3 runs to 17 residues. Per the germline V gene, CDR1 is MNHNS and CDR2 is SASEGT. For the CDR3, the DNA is TGTGCCAGCAGTGCGCCGGGGGGACTAGCGGCCTACAATGAGCAGTTCTTC. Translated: CASSAPGGLAAYNEQFF.

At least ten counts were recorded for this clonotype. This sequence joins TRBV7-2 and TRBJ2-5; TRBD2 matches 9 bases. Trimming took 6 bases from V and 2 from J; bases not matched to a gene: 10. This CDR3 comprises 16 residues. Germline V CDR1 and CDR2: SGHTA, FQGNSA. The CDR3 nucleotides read TGTGCCAGCAGTCAAACGATAGCGGGAGCTCAAGAGACCCAGTACTTC. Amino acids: CASSQTIAGAQETQYF.

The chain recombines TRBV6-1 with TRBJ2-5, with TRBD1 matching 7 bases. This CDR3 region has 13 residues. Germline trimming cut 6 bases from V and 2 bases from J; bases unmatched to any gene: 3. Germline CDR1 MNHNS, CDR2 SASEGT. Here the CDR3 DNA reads TGTGCCAGCAGCGGGACAGCACAAGAGACCCAGTACTTC. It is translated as CASSGTAQETQYF.

The CDR3 protein is CASSIGLAISETQYF. The CDR3 bases are TGTGCCAGTAGTATTGGACTAGCGATTTCCGAGACCCAGTACTTC. This chain connects TRBV19 to TRBJ2-5, with TRBD2 identical over 9 bases. This CDR3 region has 15 residues. Germline CDR1 is LNHDA and CDR2 is SQIVND (reference sequence). V shed 3 bases and J 5 bases; nucleotides not matched to a gene: 7.

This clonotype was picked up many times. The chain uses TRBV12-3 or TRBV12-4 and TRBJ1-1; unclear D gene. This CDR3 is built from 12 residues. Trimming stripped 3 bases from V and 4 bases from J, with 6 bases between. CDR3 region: CASSFRGTEAFF. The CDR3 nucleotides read TGTGCCAGCAGTTTCCGGGGCACTGAAGCTTTCTTT.

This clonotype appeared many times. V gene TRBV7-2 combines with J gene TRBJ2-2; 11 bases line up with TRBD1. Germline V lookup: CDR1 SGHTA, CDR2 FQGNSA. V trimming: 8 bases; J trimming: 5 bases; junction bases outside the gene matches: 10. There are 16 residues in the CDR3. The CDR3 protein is CASRKPGQGVTGELFF. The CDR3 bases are TGTGCCAGCCGAAAACCGGGACAGGGGGTAACCGGGGAGCTGTTTTTT.